This T cell receptor (beta chain) was recovered during a study of blood T cells in healthy people across ages (dated by TCRdb to the mid-2010s). For context, the study as a whole: In model experiments, roughly one uniquely barcoded TCR beta cDNA molecule per two T cells was captured by template switching. To track age-related changes in TCR beta repertoire diversity, the study relied on deep sequencing normalized with unique cDNA molecular identifiers. For two donors (one aged 18 to 29 and one aged 80 or older), the study analyzed two additional independent replicas of 1 million unique cDNA reads from the same blood draw. The donors were split into four age groups: young (average around 17 years), middle-aged (about 40), aged (roughly 60) and long-lived (roughly 77).

Based on the germline V gene (reference sequence), the CDR1 and CDR2 sequences are LNHNV and YYDKDF. Trimming costs V 0 bases and J 2 bases, and their ends lie 10 bases apart. The CDR3 numbers 15 residues from cysteine through phenylalanine. Of the read, only the CDR3 DNA is kept; its 45 bases are in frame from base 1. The library was made by 5' RACE. This sample was sequenced with an Illumina HiSeq 2500. A second PCR of about 6 to 11 cycles was performed with a sample-barcoded 5' primer and a J-beta primer mix. Each TCR beta cDNA molecule received a unique molecular identifier from a template-switch 5' adaptor carrying 12 random nucleotides. At least 2.5 million CDR3-containing paired-end reads were obtained from each sample. First-strand cDNA was synthesized from all RNA with the Mint cDNA synthesis kit, primed by a TRBC-specific oligonucleotide. All cDNA was treated with uracil-DNA glycosylase and then went through a first 18-cycle PCR with the universal primers M1SS and BC2_uni_R. The study's processing was this. For normalization, 1 million high-quality reads, each with a distinct molecular identifier, were randomly selected from each sample. Reads sharing molecular identifiers were discarded rather than binned into consensus sequences. MiTCR, run with a Q25 quality threshold and the strictest error-elimination algorithm, handled CDR3 identification, clonotype clustering and error correction. A nonparametric unseen species model with Euler transformation was used to estimate lower-bound total TCR beta diversity. Through fastp at Q25 and MiXCR, TCRdb rebuilt clones from the public reads, retaining in-frame beta chains. Entries that share a CDR3 protein sequence are merged under the most common genes and DNA. TCRdb's processing, not the authors', yielded these V and J calls. Within this sample are about 800,000 distinct CDR3 sequences, with 25% of them counted one time only. Of the sample, 3.7% falls within the top ten clones.

Overall results and qualifications from the work: A strong correlation was found between observed TCR beta diversity and the percentage of naive T cells measured by flow cytometry. Bulk unsorted PBMC profiling prevented conclusive comparison of naive and antigen-experienced compartments. Compared with the aged group, more naive CD4+ T cells, fewer expanded clones and increased TCR diversity were shown by the long-lived group, suggesting age selection. Observed TCR beta diversity per million T cells fell roughly linearly with age, and a significant reduction was already apparent by age roughly 41. Total diversity estimates from one million sequenced T cells were considered lower bounds and underestimates. Donor CMV infection status was unknown, potentially confounding age-related changes in expanded clonotypes.

This clonotype has more than one count but fewer than ten. The antigen it recognizes is unknown. Qualities for individual bases were not recorded, and no much larger clone is one base off. The roughly 39 donors, aged about 6 to 95 years, were systemically healthy Caucasian individuals from Russia. Roughly 10 milliliters of peripheral blood were drawn from each donor into EDTA-treated Vacutainer tubes. PBMCs were isolated by Ficoll-Paque density-gradient centrifugation, with at least 7 million obtained per sample. Trizol reagent was used to extract total RNA from PBMCs, with at least 5 micrograms per sample. Naive CD45RAhigh/CD27high T cell percentages were measured by flow cytometry on a PBMC aliquot from every donor. These data were also reused for a study on T cells of mothers and their children. As described in the second report: Nine systemically healthy Caucasian individuals served as donors, namely three mothers together with their six children. cDNA synthesis consumed the entire amount of extracted RNA, loaded at 1.5 ug RNA in each 15 ul reaction. In the second PCR, the M1S primer added sample barcodes and 2-4 random nucleotides. More than 9 million TCR beta CDR3 reads were obtained from each mother, and about 3 million reads were obtained from each child. TCR recombination output is similarly shaped by thymic selection in related and unrelated pairs, with a minor effect exerted by inherited differences. Related mother-child pairs always showed normalized repertoire overlap that was slightly higher than in unrelated mother-child pairs, though the difference was never significant. With a sensitivity of about 100 clones per million clonotypes, no persistent microchimeric T cell clones were detected. Deep NGS was used in the study to compare the TCR beta repertoires of mothers and children and to look for features that separate related mother-child pairs from unrelated individuals. Mothers averaged around 43 +/- 4 years of age and children averaged around 10 +/- 4 years. After adapter ligation with NEBNext reagents, the libraries were sequenced on Illumina HiSeq 2000 with 100+100 nt paired-end reads. To prevent cross-contamination, the mother and child libraries were prepared one month apart and sequenced in separate runs. For each donor, somewhere between about 450,000 and 2,000,000 distinct TCR beta clonotypes were identified. Naive TCR beta clonotypes were estimated from low-frequency clonotypes matched to each donor's FACS-determined naive share, without sorting.

The sequence was obtained from a boy aged 5-17 years in good health. The rearrangement joined TRBV15 to TRBJ1-2; no confident D gene assignment can be made. Sequences were obtained from blood. The CDR3 reads as follows: CATSRDSPGNYGYTF. The DNA sequence is TGTGCCACCAGCAGAGACAGTCCGGGGAACTATGGCTACACCTTC.